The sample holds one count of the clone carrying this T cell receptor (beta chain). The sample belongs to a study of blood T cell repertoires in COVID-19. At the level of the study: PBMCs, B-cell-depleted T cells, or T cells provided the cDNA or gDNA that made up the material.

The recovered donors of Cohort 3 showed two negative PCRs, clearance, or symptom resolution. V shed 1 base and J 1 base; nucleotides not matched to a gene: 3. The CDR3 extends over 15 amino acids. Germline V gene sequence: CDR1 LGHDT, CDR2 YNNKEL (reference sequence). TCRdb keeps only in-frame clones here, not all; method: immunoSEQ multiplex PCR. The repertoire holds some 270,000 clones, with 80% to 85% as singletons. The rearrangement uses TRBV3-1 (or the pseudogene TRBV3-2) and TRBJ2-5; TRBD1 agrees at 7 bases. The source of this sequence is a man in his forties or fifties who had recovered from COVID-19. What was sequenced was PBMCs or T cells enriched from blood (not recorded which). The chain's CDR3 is CASSQGTGSQETQYF. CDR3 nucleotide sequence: TGTGCCAGCAGCCAAGGGACAGGCTCCCAAGAGACCCAGTACTTC.